The 5 T cell receptor beta chains listed next were all sequenced from one sample in a study of CDR3 diversity in severe acne (dated by TCRdb to the late 2010s). Library construction relied on PCR. Sequencing instrument: Illumina HiSeq 2000. TCRdb ran its own pipeline on the public reads, namely fastp trimming at Q25 and MiXCR clone calling, and kept in-frame beta chains. When rows share a CDR3 protein, they turn into one entry using the most common DNA and genes. The sample profile shows roughly 100,000 distinct CDR3 sequences; about half of them were found once. The ten most abundant clones make up around 11% of the sample. The sequencing sample was made of blood. Receptors were obtained from a male donor with acne.

Concerning this clonotype itself: The CDR3 does not end in the conserved phenylalanine or tryptophan, so this is likely a read error. It is unclear where the CDR3 begins or ends on the DNA, so no DNA is shown, and the CDR3 is as TCRdb lists it. The V and J genes are TRBV5-6 and TRBJ2-5; the table names TRBD1, a call not compared with the DNA. The CDR3 is 13 amino acids in total, end residues counted. The germline V gene has CDR1 SGHDT and CDR2 YYEEEE. The chain's CDR3 is CASSTGGGYTFGS.

This clonotype was counted between two and nine times. This chain connects TRBV5-5 to TRBJ1-2; D is unclear. Germline lookup yields CDR1 SGHKS and CDR2 YYEKEE (reference sequence). V dropped 5 bases and J dropped 7 bases, with 21 bases sitting between them. CDR3 length: 15 residues. As DNA, the CDR3 is TGTGCCAGCAGGCCGAGAATAAAGACCCTCCGTGGCTACACCTTC. This encodes CASRPRIKTLRGYTF.

The chain couples TRBV11-2 to TRBJ2-5; D is undetermined. V lost 1 base to trimming and J lost 4 bases, with 7 bases between them. This CDR3 comprises 13 residues. The germline V gene encodes CDR1 SGHAT and CDR2 FQNNGV. The DNA of the CDR3 is TGTGCCAGCAGCTTAGGGGCAAGAGAGACCCAGTACTTC. Translated: CASSLGARETQYF.

This clonotype appeared many times. V is TRBV10-3 and J is TRBJ2-7, with 10 bases that match TRBD2. In germline, CDR1 is ENHRY, CDR2 SYGVKD. The CDR3 is 16 residues long. Trimming at V came to 3 bases and at J to 3 bases, leaving 8 bases not matched to a gene. This CDR3 is CAISDQTSGAGYEQYF. DNA for the CDR3: TGTGCCATCAGTGACCAAACTAGCGGGGCAGGCTACGAGCAGTACTTC.

Worth noting for this clonotype: A read error may account for a junction end that differs from germline. V and J are TRBV20-1 and TRBJ2-5, with D perhaps matching TRBD1 (6 bases). This CDR3 has 16 residues. The germline gives CDR1 DFQATT, CDR2 SNEGSKA (reference sequence). This CDR3 is CSARDGSGVGQEAQYF. CDR3 nucleotide sequence: TGCAGTGCTAGAGATGGTTCAGGGGTGGGACAAGAGGCCCAGTACTTC.